Detailed here is one TCR beta chain. This sample includes further DNA sequences coding for the same CDR3. The CDR3 is 15 residues long. V lost 0 bases, J lost 5 bases, and 7 bases stayed unmatched. Germline assignment: CDR1 SGDLS and CDR2 YYNGEE. This sample stems from a study of shared clonotypes between healthy human individuals. Cells designated naive CD8 were CD45RO-negative and were positively selected for CCR7, with terminally differentiated effector memory CD45RA+ cells excluded. Sequencing used immunoSEQ multiplex PCR; TCRdb keeps in-frame clones, though not all of them. The data contain just over 2,000,000 clones, less than 95% of them singletons.

The chain uses TRBV9 and TRBJ2-7; 8 positions agree with TRBD1. This TCR was sampled from a man younger than 35 in good health. The sample comprised naive CD8+ T cells sorted from blood. This CDR3 reads CASSVGSGGRDEQYF. CDR3 nucleotide sequence: TGTGCCAGCAGCGTAGGGTCAGGGGGCAGGGACGAGCAGTACTTC.